Each of the 29 T cell receptor beta chains below was sequenced from the same sample in a study of cytomegalovirus exposure and HLA in healthy donors. The PCR was carried out with 60 Vbeta primers and 13 Jbeta primers. The method was immunoSEQ multiplex PCR; TCRdb's version includes in-frame clones alone and lacks a portion of them. The table shows about 200,000 clones, with 79% occurring only once. Material for sequencing was PBMCs. Receptors originate from a woman aged 25 to 39 in good health and CMV-seropositive.

This clone occurred once. The chain is built from TRBV4-3 and TRBJ2-1; a weak D match, TRBD2 (7 bases). Germline V gives CDR1 LGHNA, CDR2 YSLEER. Trimming left V 2 bases short and J 5 bases short, with 19 bases between. This CDR3 contains 17 residues. CDR3 sequence: CASSQRRGGETDNEQFF. In nucleotides, the CDR3 is TGCGCCAGCAGCCAAAGAAGGGGGGGGGAGACTGACAATGAGCAGTTCTTC.

The genes are TRBV5-1 and TRBJ1-6; the match to TRBD1 covers 10 bases. This CDR3 is built from 15 residues. The germline CDR1 and CDR2 sequences are SGHRS and YFSETQ. Trimming at V came to 0 bases and at J to 7 bases, leaving 1 base not matched to a gene. CDR3 region: CASSLGTGGNSPLHF. The CDR3 coding sequence is TGCGCCAGCAGCTTGGGGACAGGGGGAAATTCACCCCTCCACTTT.

This rearrangement joins TRBV5-4 to TRBJ2-5; 8 bases align to TRBD2. This CDR3 contains 13 residues. Looked up from germline, CDR1 is SGHNT and CDR2 is YYREEE (reference sequence). V shed 4 bases, J shed 4 bases, and the junction held 3 bases outside the gene matches. The CDR3 bases are TGTGCCAGCAGCCCGGGGGGGGGAGAGACCCAGTACTTC. The encoded protein is CASSPGGGETQYF.

The rearrangement links TRBV7-2 to TRBJ2-4; TRBD2 matches at 14 bases. Trimming removed 5 bases from V and 2 bases from J; junction bases left unmatched: 8. Germline assignment: CDR1 SGHTA and CDR2 FQGNSA. CDR3 length: 18 amino acids. CDR3 nucleotides: TGTGCCAGCAGCGGTGGACTAGCGGGGGGTCGGACCAAAAACATTCAGTACTTC. It translates to CASSGGLAGGRTKNIQYF.

The CDR3 region is CASSPDRKDEQFF. CDR3 nucleotide sequence: TGTGCCAGCAGTCCGGACAGGAAGGATGAGCAGTTCTTC. The genes are TRBV6-5 and TRBJ2-1; 7 bases match TRBD1. The CDR3 extends over 13 amino acids. Germline V gene sequence: CDR1 MNHEY, CDR2 SVGAGI. V trimming: 5 bases; J trimming: 8 bases; junction bases outside the gene matches: 6.

CDR3 coding DNA: TGTGCCAGCATCCCTCGGGGGGGCACTGAAGCTTTCTTT. Its translation is CASIPRGGTEAFF. The chain has TRBV7-8 and TRBJ1-1, with a possible D match to TRBD1 (5 bases). The CDR3 has 13 amino acids. Germline CDR1 is SGHVS and CDR2 is FQNEAQ. The ends were cut back, 7 bases at V and 4 bases at J, with 13 bases in the middle.

The genes are TRBV5-4 and TRBJ2-7, with 8 bases matching TRBD2. V lost 3 bases to trimming and J lost 3 bases; unmatched junction nucleotides: 8. The CDR3 has 15 amino acids. Germline lookup yields CDR1 SGHNT and CDR2 YYREEE (reference sequence). CDR3 sequence: CASSSSTSGLYEQYF. The CDR3 DNA sequence: TGTGCCAGCAGCTCTAGTACTAGCGGCCTCTACGAGCAGTACTTC.

The chain couples TRBV29-1 to TRBJ1-2; the D is unclear. V was pared by 6 bases and J by 8 bases, with 16 bases between. In germline, CDR1 is SQVTM, CDR2 ANQGSEA. The CDR3 has 12 amino acids. CDR3 amino acids: CSVPFEEGGYTF. The DNA for the CDR3 is TGCAGCGTGCCTTTTGAGGAGGGCGGCTACACCTTC.

The chain is built from TRBV4-3 and TRBJ2-5, with D maybe TRBD2 (6 bases). Deletions cut 1 base from V and 5 bases from J, with 17 bases between. This CDR3 region has 16 residues. From germline, CDR1 is LGHNA and CDR2 YSLEER. DNA of the CDR3: TGCGCCAGCAGCCAAGCCGTCGGCGGAGGGCGGGAGACCCAGTACTTC. This translates into CASSQAVGGGRETQYF.

The V gene is TRBV2, the J gene TRBJ2-3; 10 positions match TRBD1. V was clipped by 11 bases and J by 2 bases; unmatched bases: 7. Germline CDR1 SNHLY, CDR2 FYNNEI. There are 14 residues in the CDR3. CDR3 coding DNA: TGTGCCTCATTGGACAGGGGGTTCACAGATACGCAGTATTTT. Translated: CASLDRGFTDTQYF. Full variable domain (outside the CDR3, taken from reference TRBV2 and TRBJ2-3): EPEVTQTPSHQVTQMGQEVILRCVPISNHLYFYWYRQILGQKVEFLVSFYNNEISEKSEIFDDQFSVERPDGSNFTLKIRSTKLEDSAMYFCASLDRGFTDTQYFGPGTRLTVL.

The chain has TRBV5-8 and TRBJ2-1, with D unclear. V was cut by 0 bases and J by 3 bases, with 19 bases left in between. In germline, CDR1 is SGHTS, CDR2 YDEGEE. The CDR3 totals 18 residues. The CDR3 DNA reads as TGTGCCAGCAGCTTGGCCGTTGTTAGTAGCCGAAACTACAATGAGCAGTTCTTC. Protein product: CASSLAVVSSRNYNEQFF.

Only one count was recorded for this clone. The gene calls are TRBV9 and TRBJ1-1; tentatively, D is TRBD1 (5 bases). Per the germline V gene, CDR1 is SGDLS and CDR2 is YYNGEE. V was trimmed by 1 base and J by 4 bases, leaving 11 bases between them. The CDR3 contains 14 residues. DNA for the CDR3: TGTGCCAGCAGCGTAACGGGGGGGAGCACTGAAGCTTTCTTT. This gives the protein CASSVTGGSTEAFF.

The chain recombines TRBV4-3 with TRBJ2-7, with TRBD2 matching over 10 bases. V dropped 0 bases and J dropped 0; count of bases not matched to a gene: 5. This CDR3 comprises 17 residues. Germline lookup yields CDR1 LGHNA and CDR2 YSLEER. The CDR3 nucleotides are TGCGCCAGCAGCCAAGATCCACTAGCGGGGATCTCCTACGAGCAGTACTTC. Amino acids: CASSQDPLAGISYEQYF.

This chain uses TRBV6-1 with TRBJ2-3; tentative D call: TRBD1 (6 bases). V was clipped by 3 bases and J by 3 bases, with 13 bases between them. The CDR3 contains 15 residues. Per the germline V gene, CDR1 is MNHNS and CDR2 is SASEGT. CDR3 nucleotide sequence: TGTGCCAGCAGTGATTGGGGGCTTGGTACAGATACGCAGTATTTT. Translating it yields CASSDWGLGTDTQYF.

This rearrangement joins TRBV9 to TRBJ1-4; TRBD1 matches 11 bases. Germline V lookup: CDR1 SGDLS, CDR2 YYNGEE. The CDR3 consists of 16 residues. The J segment lost 6 bases and the V segment lost 3 bases, leaving 7 bases of the junction unmatched. The CDR3 protein is CASSEGTGGSDEKLFF. DNA for the CDR3: TGTGCCAGCAGCGAGGGGACAGGGGGAAGTGATGAAAAACTGTTTTTT.

This clone showed up just once. V and J are TRBV5-1 and TRBJ2-3; D not resolved. This CDR3 spans 14 amino acids. Per the germline V gene, CDR1 is SGHRS and CDR2 is YFSETQ. Trimming left V 0 bases short and J 0 bases short, with 5 bases between. The CDR3 here is CASSLGVSTDTQYF. The CDR3 region has the DNA TGCGCCAGCAGCTTGGGAGTTAGCACAGATACGCAGTATTTT.

V is TRBV6-4 and J is TRBJ1-3; D might be TRBD1 (5 bases). Between the trimmed V and J ends, which lost 6 bases and 1 base, there was a span of 13 bases. In germline, CDR1 is MRHNA, CDR2 SNTAGT. The CDR3 has 15 amino acids. The CDR3 spells CASSKSGGSGNTIYF. CDR3 sequence (DNA): TGTGCCAGCAGCAAATCCGGGGGTTCTGGAAACACCATATATTTT.

This clone was counted only a few times. The V gene is TRBV29-1, the J gene TRBJ2-3, with 10 bases identical to TRBD2. V lost 4 bases, J lost 2 bases, and 3 bases stayed unmatched. The germline V gene encodes CDR1 SQVTM and CDR2 ANQGSEA. The CDR3 has 14 amino acids. CDR3 DNA: TGCAGCGTTGCTGGACTAGCGGTCACAGATACGCAGTATTTT. Its translation is CSVAGLAVTDTQYF.

The V call is TRBV6-1, the J call TRBJ1-6; 9 bases align to TRBD1. This CDR3 region has 14 residues. Germline lookup yields CDR1 MNHNS and CDR2 SASEGT. V lost 4 bases and J lost 10; bases outside the gene matches: 5. The CDR3 DNA is TGTGCCAGCAGTGGAACAGGGGGCGGCTCACCCCTCCACTTT. Protein sequence: CASSGTGGGSPLHF.

V usage is TRBV5-1 and J usage is TRBJ2-2; 10 bases are a match to TRBD2. V dropped 0 bases and J dropped 0; count of bases not matched to a gene: 5. Germline loops: CDR1 SGHRS, CDR2 YFSETQ. CDR3 size: 18 residues. In nucleotides, the CDR3 is TGCGCCAGCAGCTTGGAAGTAGCGGGGGGAACGAACACCGGGGAGCTGTTTTTT. Its translation: CASSLEVAGGTNTGELFF.

The chain couples TRBV7-9 to TRBJ2-7; TRBD2 matches at 9 bases. The CDR3 spans 13 residues. V shed 5 bases and J 7 bases; nucleotides not matched to a gene: 6. Germline CDR1 SEHNR, CDR2 FQNEAQ (reference sequence). The DNA of the CDR3 is TGTGCCAGCAGCGAGGGACTAGCTGGGGAGCAGTACTTC. Its translation is CASSEGLAGEQYF.

J is TRBJ2-1 and V is TRBV9, with 13 bases fitting TRBD2. The germline V gene has CDR1 SGDLS and CDR2 YYNGEE. CDR3 length equals 17 residues. V gave up 3 bases and J gave up 4 bases; unmatched junction bases: 7. The CDR3 DNA reads TGTGCCAGCAGCGCCCGACTAGCGGGAGGACCATACAATGAGCAGTTCTTC. Translated: CASSARLAGGPYNEQFF.

This sequence joins TRBV7-8 and TRBJ2-1; no firm D call. With 3 bases removed from V and 4 bases from J, the gap between germline ends came to 10 bases. Germline CDR1 SGHVS, CDR2 FQNEAQ. This CDR3 has 14 amino acids. CDR3 region: CASSFSASYNEQFF. CDR3 coding DNA: TGTGCCAGCAGCTTTTCCGCGTCTTACAATGAGCAGTTCTTC.

This clone showed up just once. The V and J genes are TRBV9 and TRBJ1-1; 7 bases match TRBD1. The CDR3 covers 14 residues. Germline CDR1 reads SGDLS; CDR2 reads YYNGEE. After removal of 6 bases from V and 1 base from J, the junction contained 6 bases not matched to a gene. CDR3 bases: TGTGCCAGCAACCAAGGGACAGAGAACACTGAAGCTTTCTTT. Protein: CASNQGTENTEAFF.

This clone has only a few counts. This chain connects TRBV29-1 to TRBJ1-2, with D possibly matching TRBD1 (5 bases). This CDR3 region has 12 residues. From germline, CDR1 is SQVTM and CDR2 ANQGSEA. Trimming took 7 bases from V and 7 from J, leaving 16 bases between them. This chain's CDR3 is CSARGGGGGYTF. The DNA of the CDR3 is TGCAGCGCCCGCGGGGGGGGAGGTGGCTACACCTTC.

This chain's CDR3 is CASSLAVTASYEQYF. CDR3 nucleotides: TGCGCCAGCAGCTTGGCCGTAACAGCCTCCTACGAGCAGTACTTC. This chain uses TRBV5-1 with TRBJ2-7, with D unresolved. The CDR3 length is 15 residues. Per germline, CDR1 SGHRS and CDR2 YFSETQ. The V end lost 0 bases, the J end lost 0 bases, and 10 bases lay between the germline ends.

In its sample, this clone was seen a few times. V is TRBV9 and J is TRBJ2-5; D gene unclear. Between the trimmed V and J ends, which lost 0 bases and 3 bases, there was a span of 6 bases. The germline V gene encodes CDR1 SGDLS and CDR2 YYNGEE. CDR3 length equals 13 residues. Here the CDR3 reads CASSVEAKETQYF. The DNA of the CDR3 is TGTGCCAGCAGCGTAGAAGCTAAAGAGACCCAGTACTTC.

This rearrangement joins TRBV27 to TRBJ2-1, with D unresolved. V lost 3 bases and J lost 10, with 13 bases in between. From germline, CDR1 is MNHEY and CDR2 SMNVEV (reference sequence). The CDR3 loop spans 13 amino acids. CDR3 protein: CASSFRRSGEQFF. Written as DNA, the CDR3 is TGTGCCAGCAGTTTTCGGCGGTCCGGGGAGCAGTTCTTC.

The CDR3 spells CARSLAGEVNTGELFF. In DNA form, the CDR3 reads TGTGCCAGAAGCTTGGCGGGGGAGGTGAACACCGGGGAGCTGTTTTTT. The chain is built from TRBV5-3 and TRBJ2-2; TRBD2 is a possible D gene (6 bases). TRBV5-3 falls under the ORF class, with uncertain function. CDR3 size: 16 residues. V was clipped by 0 bases and J by 1 base, with 10 bases between them.